The TCR beta chain under discussion was sequenced for a study of blood T cells in healthy people across ages. Study background: Template switching retrieved approximately one barcoded beta molecule for each two T cells.

With a J-beta primer mix and a sample-barcoded 5' primer, a second PCR ran about 6 to 11 cycles. In TCRdb, the 5' RACE reads were re-called with MiXCR into one record per CDR3 protein. The data show approximately 760,000 distinct CDR3 sequences, roughly 25% seen once. The germline CDR1 and CDR2 sequences are SGHTA and FQGNSA. With 1 base removed from V and 0 bases from J, the gap between germline ends came to 12 bases. The CDR3 is made up of 16 amino acids. The same specimen was also included in a second study, on T cells of mothers and their children.

The sequence was obtained from a boy between 10 and 17 years old in good health. V and J are TRBV7-2 and TRBJ1-2, with a tentative D call TRBD1 (6 bases). Sequenced: blood. The CDR3 nucleotides are TGTGCCAGCAGCTTAGTGACAGGCCATACTAACTATGGCTACACCTTC. It codes for CASSLVTGHTNYGYTF.